This note documents a single T cell receptor (beta chain) sequence. This sample was included in a study of Ad26.COV2.S vaccination and SARS-CoV-2 variants. The treatment: roughly 20 received Ad26.COV2.S at low or high dose, single or two shots; 5 received placebo; per-sample allocation not given. Sampling took place 63 days after the first vaccine or placebo injection. There are 13 residues in the CDR3. Germline V gene lookup returns CDR1 GTSNPN and CDR2 SVGIG (reference sequence). V lost 2 bases and J 5 bases, leaving 12 bases between the germline ends. TCRdb's copy holds only in-frame clones and misses some; the assay was immunoSEQ multiplex PCR. The sample yields 290,000 or so clones, approximately 89% seen once.

The sample consisted of peripheral blood, taken in a trial of Ad26.COV2.S vaccine versus placebo. The origin of this receptor is a person aged 18 to 65 who received the Ad26.COV2.S COVID-19 vaccine or a placebo. The chain joins TRBV30 to TRBJ1-1, with D unresolved. The CDR3 coding sequence is TGTGCCTGGAGTATGGTCCTAGGGACTGAAGCTTTCTTT. Its protein is CAWSMVLGTEAFF. Full variable domain (outside the CDR3, taken from reference TRBV30 and TRBJ1-1): SQTIHQWPATLVQPVGSPLSLECTVEGTSNPNLYWYRQAAGRGLQLLFYSVGIGQISSEVPQNLSASRPQDRQFILSSKKLLLSDSGFYLCAWSMVLGTEAFFGQGTRLTVV.